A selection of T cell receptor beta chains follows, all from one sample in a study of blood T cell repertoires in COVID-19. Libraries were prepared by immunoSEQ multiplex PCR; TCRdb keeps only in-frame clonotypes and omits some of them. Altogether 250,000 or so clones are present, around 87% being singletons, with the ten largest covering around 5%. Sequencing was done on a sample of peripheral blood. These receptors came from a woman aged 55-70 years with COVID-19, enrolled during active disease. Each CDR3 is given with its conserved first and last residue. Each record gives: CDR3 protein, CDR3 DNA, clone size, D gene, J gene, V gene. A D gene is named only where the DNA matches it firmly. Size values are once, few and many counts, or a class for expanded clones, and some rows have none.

CASSSVRDREINGYTF | TGTGCCAGCAGTTCAGTTCGGGACAGGGAAATCAATGGCTACACCTTC | - | TRBD1 | TRBJ1-2 | TRBV6-5
CATSPGRKGAEQFF | TGTGCCACCAGCCCCGGACGAAAGGGGGCTGAGCAGTTCTTC | few | TRBD1 | TRBJ2-1 | TRBV15
CASSDNRGRGTEAFF | TGTGCCAGCAGTGACAACAGGGGACGGGGCACTGAAGCTTTCTTT | - | TRBD1 | TRBJ1-1 | TRBV28
CASSSCRQGMVAGECSHEQYF | TGTGCCAGCAGTTCCTGCCGACAGGGGATGGTAGCGGGAGAATGTTCCCACGAGCAGTACTTC | once | - | TRBJ2-7 | TRBV28
CSVGQGGNQPQHF | TGCAGCGTTGGACAGGGCGGCAATCAGCCCCAGCATTTT | - | TRBD1 | TRBJ1-5 | TRBV29-1
CASSEPTSGIRGSNQPQHF | TGCGCCAGCAGTGAGCCCACCAGCGGCATCCGGGGTAGCAATCAGCCCCAGCATTTT | few | - | TRBJ1-5 | TRBV10-2
CASSPRENNEQFF | TGTGCCAGCAGCCCCCGGGAAAACAATGAGCAGTTCTTC | - | - | TRBJ2-1 | TRBV12-3/TRBV12-4
CASRVAGSTGELFF | TGTGCCAGTAGGGTGGCGGGAAGCACCGGGGAGCTGTTTTTT | - | - | TRBJ2-2 | TRBV19
CASSLGATLYSNQPQHF | TGTGCCAGCAGTTTGGGCGCTACACTTTATAGCAATCAGCCCCAGCATTTT | once | - | TRBJ1-5 | TRBV28
CASAPGGEGNNEQFF | TGTGCCAGCGCCCCGGGGGGGGAGGGAAACAATGAGCAGTTCTTC | - | TRBD2 | TRBJ2-1 | TRBV11-3
CASTIQGNTGELFF | TGTGCCAGCACCATACAGGGGAACACCGGGGAGCTGTTTTTT | - | - | TRBJ2-2 | TRBV9
CASSTSWGGVELGYTF | TGTGCCAGTAGTACTTCTTGGGGGGGTGTAGAGCTTGGCTACACCTTC | - | - | TRBJ1-2 | TRBV19
CASSKGQGINEKLFF | TGTGCCAGCAGCAAGGGACAGGGTATTAATGAAAAACTGTTTTTT | - | TRBD1 | TRBJ1-4 | TRBV5-4
CASGLAGGPNEQFF | TGTGCCAGTGGACTAGCGGGAGGTCCCAATGAGCAGTTCTTC | - | TRBD2 | TRBJ2-1 | TRBV7-3
CASSSAGSQPQHF | TGTGCCAGCAGCTCCGCGGGGAGTCAGCCCCAGCATTTT | - | - | TRBJ1-5 | TRBV11-2
CASSLASYSSPLHF | TGTGCCAGCAGCTTAGCCAGCTATAGCTCACCCCTCCACTTT | - | - | TRBJ1-6 | TRBV7-2
CASSVGGASGNTIYF | TGTGCCAGCAGCGTAGGCGGAGCCTCTGGAAACACCATATATTTT | - | - | TRBJ1-3 | TRBV9
CASLQGAGLGEKLFF | TGCGCCAGCCTCCAAGGGGCAGGGCTGGGGGAAAAACTGTTTTTT | - | - | TRBJ1-4 | TRBV4-1
CASSASTPTALGATNEKLFF | TGTGCCAGCAGCGCTTCCACCCCTACAGCTTTGGGCGCAACTAATGAAAAACTGTTTTTT | - | - | TRBJ1-4 | TRBV9
CASSPDMGQGRGETQYF | TGTGCCAGCAGCCCGGACATGGGACAGGGTAGAGGCGAGACCCAGTACTTC | - | TRBD1 | TRBJ2-5 | TRBV3-1/TRBV3-2
CASSQDLAGASYNEQFF | TGTGCCAGCAGCCAGGACCTAGCGGGAGCCTCCTACAATGAGCAGTTCTTC | - | TRBD2 | TRBJ2-1 | TRBV4-2
CASSPTGARGVANEKLFF | TGTGCCAGCAGTCCGACAGGGGCCCGAGGTGTAGCTAATGAAAAACTGTTTTTT | - | TRBD1 | TRBJ1-4 | TRBV7-9
CASSFTAGTNEKLFF | TGCGCCAGCAGCTTCACAGCGGGAACTAATGAAAAACTGTTTTTT | - | - | TRBJ1-4 | TRBV5-1
CASSLRTEPYEQYF | TGTGCCAGCAGCCTTCGGACAGAACCCTACGAGCAGTACTTC | few | - | TRBJ2-7 | TRBV7-2
CASRLGQHSNEQFF | TGTGCCAGCAGGCTGGGACAGCATAGCAATGAGCAGTTCTTC | - | TRBD1 | TRBJ2-1 | TRBV6-5
CASSPPGSGNTIYF | TGTGCCAGCTCACCCCCGGGCTCTGGAAACACCATATATTTT | - | - | TRBJ1-3 | TRBV18
CASSGSGGGQPQHF | TGTGCCAGCAGCGGGTCGGGAGGTGGTCAGCCCCAGCATTTT | few | - | TRBJ1-5 | TRBV3-1/TRBV3-2
CASRALPGNQPQHF | TGTGCCAGCAGAGCTCTCCCGGGCAATCAGCCCCAGCATTTT | - | - | TRBJ1-5 | TRBV6-5
CASRRDSIGSPLHF | TGTGCCAGCAGAAGAGACAGTATTGGGTCACCCCTCCACTTT | once | - | TRBJ1-6 | TRBV6-6
CASSVLPSDSPANTGELFF | TGTGCCAGCAGCGTCCTACCGTCTGACTCGCCCGCGAACACCGGGGAGCTGTTTTTT | once | - | TRBJ2-2 | TRBV9
CASSTGTGDYGYTF | TGTGCCAGCAGCACCGGGACAGGGGATTATGGCTACACCTTC | - | TRBD1 | TRBJ1-2 | TRBV5-5
CASSFGRPSGANVLTF | TGTGCCAGCAGTTTCGGTCGTCCCTCTGGGGCCAACGTCCTGACTTTC | - | - | TRBJ2-6 | TRBV27
CASSSTPGFRSYEQYF | TGTGCCAGCAGCTCGACCCCAGGGTTTAGGTCCTACGAGCAGTACTTC | - | - | TRBJ2-7 | TRBV7-2
CASSGRSRDRVQGYEQYF | TGTGCCAGCAGCGGCAGGTCCCGGGACAGGGTACAAGGCTACGAGCAGTACTTC | - | TRBD1 | TRBJ2-7 | TRBV13
CASSAGSGSAYEQYF | TGTGCCAGCTCAGCCGGTAGCGGGAGTGCCTACGAGCAGTACTTC | - | TRBD2 | TRBJ2-7 | TRBV18
CASSFAGVNQPQHF | TGTGCCAGCAGCTTTGCAGGGGTTAACCAGCCCCAGCATTTT | - | - | TRBJ1-5 | TRBV7-2
CAISVTATGNTIYF | TGTGCCATCAGTGTAACAGCCACTGGAAACACCATATATTTT | once | - | TRBJ1-3 | TRBV10-3
CASKRLAGGPVNTGELFF | TGTGCCAGCAAGCGACTAGCGGGAGGGCCGGTGAACACCGGGGAGCTGTTTTTT | - | TRBD2 | TRBJ2-2 | TRBV27
CRVDGGGGHIGDEQFF | TGCCGCGTTGACGGGGGGGGAGGTCACATTGGGGATGAGCAGTTCTTC | - | TRBD2 | TRBJ2-1 | TRBV29-1
CASSSGLAGDPNTGELFF | TGTGCCAGCAGTTCAGGACTAGCGGGAGACCCGAACACCGGGGAGCTGTTTTTT | - | TRBD2 | TRBJ2-2 | TRBV27
CASSPDTVYGYTF | TGTGCCAGCTCACCAGATACTGTCTATGGCTACACCTTC | - | - | TRBJ1-2 | TRBV18
CASSLAGRGFSETQYF | TGCGCCAGCAGCTTGGCAGGCAGGGGATTCTCAGAGACCCAGTACTTC | - | - | TRBJ2-5 | TRBV5-1
CASRRPGTGENTEAFF | TGTGCCAGCAGACGTCCCGGGACAGGGGAGAACACTGAAGCTTTCTTT | - | TRBD1 | TRBJ1-1 | TRBV2
CASSRTGSYEQYF | TGTGCCAGCAGCCGGACAGGGAGCTACGAGCAGTACTTC | once | TRBD1 | TRBJ2-7 | TRBV6-2/TRBV6-3
CASSLAGSGADYGYTF | TGCGCCAGCAGCTTGGCCGGCAGTGGGGCTGACTATGGCTACACCTTC | few | - | TRBJ1-2 | TRBV5-1
CASSPPGQGNEKLFF | TGTGCCAGCAGCCCCCCGGGACAGGGGAATGAAAAACTGTTTTTT | few | TRBD1 | TRBJ1-4 | TRBV4-2
CATSDPGLAGETQYF | TGTGCCACCAGTGACCCGGGACTAGCGGGGGAGACCCAGTACTTC | - | TRBD2 | TRBJ2-5 | TRBV24-1
CASSLELGSGTEAFF | TGTGCCAGCAGCTTAGAGTTGGGCAGTGGCACTGAAGCTTTCTTT | - | - | TRBJ1-1 | TRBV5-4
CASSTKTGFGDTQYF | TGTGCCAGCAGCACTAAGACAGGGTTTGGAGATACGCAGTATTTT | - | TRBD1 | TRBJ2-3 | TRBV7-2
CASSPRAAAQPQHF | TGTGCCAGCAGCCCCAGGGCCGCGGCTCAGCCCCAGCATTTT | once | - | TRBJ1-5 | TRBV6-2/TRBV6-3
CASSEVTGVYSGANVLTF | TGTGCCAGCAGTGAAGTTACAGGGGTCTACTCTGGGGCCAACGTCCTGACTTTC | once | TRBD1 | TRBJ2-6 | TRBV6-1
CASRPGTGVNYGYTF | TGTGCCAGCAGACCCGGGACAGGGGTTAACTATGGCTACACCTTC | - | TRBD1 | TRBJ1-2 | TRBV2
CASSWGLAGSLYNEQFF | TGTGCCAGCAGCTGGGGACTAGCGGGGAGCCTTTACAATGAGCAGTTCTTC | - | TRBD2 | TRBJ2-1 | TRBV7-6